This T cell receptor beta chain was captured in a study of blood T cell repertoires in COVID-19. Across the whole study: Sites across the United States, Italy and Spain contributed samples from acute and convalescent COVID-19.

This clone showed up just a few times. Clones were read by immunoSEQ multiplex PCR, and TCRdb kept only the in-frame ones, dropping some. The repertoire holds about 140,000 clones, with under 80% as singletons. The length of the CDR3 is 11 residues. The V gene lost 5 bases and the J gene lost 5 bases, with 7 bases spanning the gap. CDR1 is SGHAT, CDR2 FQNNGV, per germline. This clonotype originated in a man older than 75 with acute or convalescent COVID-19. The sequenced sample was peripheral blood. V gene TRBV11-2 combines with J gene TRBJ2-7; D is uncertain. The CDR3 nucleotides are TGTGCCAGCAGCGCAGCGAACGAGCAGTACTTC. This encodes CASSAANEQYF.